Listed here are 24 T cell receptor beta chains from one sample, sequenced in a study of OX40 agonist ivuxolimab in advanced cancers. Produced via immunoSEQ multiplex PCR; TCRdb's table is partial and in-frame only. The sample lists over 55,000 clones, more than 65% occurring once. The sequenced sample was CD4+ or CD8+ T cells sorted from blood, obtained in a trial of the OX40 agonist ivuxolimab. These receptors originate from an adult with an advanced solid tumor such as melanoma, head and neck, liver or kidney cancer.

The chain links TRBV18 to TRBJ2-3, with D possibly matching TRBD2 (7 bases). Trimming cost V 6 bases and J 2 bases, with 18 bases left between them. Germline CDR1 reads KGHSH; CDR2 reads LQKENI. There are 16 residues in the CDR3. Here the CDR3 DNA reads TGTGCCAGCTCCCGGGGGCTAGCGGACATCACAGATACGCAGTATTTT. It specifies CASSRGLADITDTQYF. Drawing the rest from reference TRBV18 and TRBJ2-3, the complete variable domain is NAGVMQNPRHLVRRRGQEARLRCSPMKGHSHVYWYRQLPEEGLKFMVYLQKENIIDESGMPKERFSAEFPKEGPSILRIQQVVRGDSAAYFCASSRGLADITDTQYFGPGTRLTVL.

The J gene is TRBJ1-1, the V gene TRBV2; D is uncertain. The CDR3 consists of 13 residues. Germline V gene data show CDR1 as SNHLY and CDR2 as FYNNEI. V gave up 7 bases and J gave up 3 bases, with 12 bases separating them. CDR3 region: CASKTTGYTEAFF. The CDR3 DNA is TGTGCCAGCAAAACGACGGGATACACTGAAGCTTTCTTT.

This chain connects TRBV18 to TRBJ1-1; D ambiguous. The CDR3 covers 13 residues. Germline assignment: CDR1 KGHSH and CDR2 LQKENI. V lost 2 bases and J 1 base, leaving 5 bases between the germline ends. CDR3 protein: CASSPAGNTEAFF. In DNA form, the CDR3 reads TGTGCCAGCTCACCAGCAGGGAACACTGAAGCTTTCTTT.

V gene TRBV4-2 combines with J gene TRBJ2-3; D could derive from TRBD1 or TRBD2 (5 bases each). The CDR3 has 13 amino acids. From germline, CDR1 is LGHNA and CDR2 YNFKEQ. Trimming removed 1 base from V and 4 bases from J, with 6 bases in between. CDR3 nucleotide sequence: TGTGCCAGCAGCCAAGCGGGACCAGATACGCAGTATTTT. It specifies CASSQAGPDTQYF.

The chain recombines TRBV30 with TRBJ1-1; TRBD1 aligns across 7 bases. The V gene end was trimmed by 3 bases and the J gene end by 8 bases; junction bases not matched to a gene: 6. The CDR3 is 12 amino acids. Per the germline V gene, CDR1 is GTSNPN and CDR2 is SVGIG (reference sequence). The CDR3 sequence: CAWRTGVGEAFF. Written as DNA, the CDR3 is TGTGCCTGGAGAACAGGGGTTGGGGAAGCTTTCTTT.

The chain combines TRBV28 with TRBJ1-5, with D perhaps matching TRBD1 (5 bases). Trimming shortened V by 2 bases and J by 2 bases, and 10 bases separated the two germline ends. The CDR3 spans 15 residues. Germline V lookup: CDR1 MDHEN, CDR2 SYDVKM. The CDR3 bases are TGTGCCAGCAGTTTAGGGCCGGGGGGCAATCAGCCCCAGCATTTT. This gives the protein CASSLGPGGNQPQHF.

There are many counts of this clone. The J gene is TRBJ1-2, the V gene TRBV28, with no clear D. The CDR3 has 13 amino acids. The germline CDR1 and CDR2 sequences are MDHEN and SYDVKM. V was clipped by 10 bases and J by 4 bases, with 16 bases between them. The CDR3 sequence is CATWARSGYGYTF. In DNA, the CDR3 is TGTGCCACTTGGGCAAGGAGCGGCTATGGCTACACCTTC.

The V call is TRBV5-1, the J call TRBJ1-1; the D is unclear. CDR3 length equals 14 residues. Looked up from germline, CDR1 is SGHRS and CDR2 is YFSETQ. With 4 bases removed from V and 1 base from J, the gap between germline ends came to 11 bases. The CDR3 here is CASSPQTTNTEAFF. In DNA form, the CDR3 reads TGCGCCAGCAGCCCCCAGACCACGAACACTGAAGCTTTCTTT. The whole variable domain, filled in from reference TRBV5-1 and TRBJ1-1, reads KAGVTQTPRYLIKTRGQQVTLSCSPISGHRSVSWYQQTPGQGLQFLFEYFSETQRNKGNFPGRFSGRQFSNSRSEMNVSTLELGDSALYLCASSPQTTNTEAFFGQGTRLTVV.

The DNA for the CDR3 is TGTGCCAGCAGCTCGGGTGCTAGCACAGATACGCAGTATTTT. As protein: CASSSGASTDTQYF. The J gene is TRBJ2-3, the V gene TRBV5-4, with no clear D. CDR1 and CDR2 from the germline V gene are SGHNT and YYREEE (reference sequence). Trimming removed 3 bases at V and 0 bases at J, with 8 bases between. This CDR3 contains 14 residues.

This clone was recorded a few times. J is TRBJ2-5 and V is TRBV18; TRBD2 matches at 11 bases. Germline lookup yields CDR1 KGHSH and CDR2 LQKENI. After removal of 2 bases from V and 4 bases from J, the junction contained 3 bases not matched to a gene. The CDR3 has 15 residues. The CDR3 DNA reads as TGTGCCAGCTCACCATCTGGGACTAGCGGAGAGACCCAGTACTTC. Translating it yields CASSPSGTSGETQYF. Combining the CDR3 with reference TRBV18 and TRBJ2-5 gives the whole variable domain NAGVMQNPRHLVRRRGQEARLRCSPMKGHSHVYWYRQLPEEGLKFMVYLQKENIIDESGMPKERFSAEFPKEGPSILRIQQVVRGDSAAYFCASSPSGTSGETQYFGPGTRLLVL.

The J gene is TRBJ2-5, the V gene TRBV5-1, with D perhaps TRBD2 (5 bases). From germline, CDR1 is SGHRS and CDR2 YFSETQ. V shed 0 bases and J shed 4 bases, with 10 bases lying between them. This CDR3 has 14 residues. The CDR3 here is CASSLEAGTETQYF. The CDR3, as DNA: TGCGCCAGCAGCTTGGAGGCGGGTACAGAGACCCAGTACTTC.

The chain recombines TRBV18 with TRBJ1-2; D is ambiguous. Trimming removed 4 bases at V and 8 bases at J, with 17 bases between. There are 14 residues in the CDR3. The V gene's germline CDR1 is KGHSH and CDR2 LQKENI. CDR3 loop: CASSQASPGGGYTF. CDR3 DNA: TGTGCCAGCTCACAGGCGTCACCTGGTGGCGGCTACACCTTC.

Written as DNA, the CDR3 is TGTGCCTCCGGCGGTGGGCAGAACACTGAAGCTTTCTTT. It yields the protein CASGGGQNTEAFF. V is TRBV10-3 and J is TRBJ1-1; D gene ambiguous. Germline assignment: CDR1 ENHRY and CDR2 SYGVKD. CDR3 length: 13 residues. Trimming removed 11 bases at V and 1 base at J, with 14 bases between.

The chain links TRBV10-2 to TRBJ1-5; no clear D. The V end was cut by 5 bases, the J end by 0 bases, with 5 bases between. Germline assignment: CDR1 WSHSY and CDR2 SAAADI. CDR3 length equals 13 residues. Here the CDR3 reads CASSSYSNQPQHF. The CDR3 bases are TGCGCCAGCAGTTCTTATAGCAATCAGCCCCAGCATTTT.

This sequence joins TRBV18 and TRBJ2-3; 8 bases fit TRBD1. Unmatched junction bases numbered 4, after V lost 2 bases and J lost 6 bases. Germline V gene lookup returns CDR1 KGHSH and CDR2 LQKENI. CDR3 size: 14 residues. As DNA, the CDR3 is TGTGCCAGCTCACCAGGGACAGGCTCGGATACGCAGTATTTT. Protein sequence: CASSPGTGSDTQYF.

The chain couples TRBV27 to TRBJ2-7, with 12 bases matching TRBD2. V shed 7 bases, J shed 0 bases, and the junction held 13 bases outside the gene matches. Germline lookup yields CDR1 MNHEY and CDR2 SMNVEV (reference sequence). There are 18 residues in the CDR3. The CDR3, as DNA: TGTGCCAGCACCCCAGGGGGACTAGCGGGTGGAAGCTCCTACGAGCAGTACTTC. This gives the protein CASTPGGLAGGSSYEQYF.

The chain combines TRBV11-2 with TRBJ2-1, with no clear D. CDR3 length: 12 residues. V was cut by 3 bases and J by 4 bases, with 4 bases left in between. The germline V gene encodes CDR1 SGHAT and CDR2 FQNNGV. The DNA of the CDR3 is TGTGCCAGCAGCTTGGGGTACAATGAGCAGTTCTTC. Its translation: CASSLGYNEQFF.

This clone was counted once. The rearrangement uses TRBV5-5 and TRBJ2-7, with D perhaps matching TRBD2 (6 bases). V was cut by 4 bases and J by 2 bases, with 16 bases left in between. CDR1 and CDR2 from the germline V gene are SGHKS and YYEKEE (reference sequence). The CDR3 is 15 amino acids. CDR3 protein: CASSVGRPGTYEQYF. CDR3 DNA: TGTGCCAGCAGCGTTGGGAGGCCGGGGACCTACGAGCAGTACTTC.

The V and J genes are TRBV6-6 and TRBJ1-1; D is undetermined. V was clipped by 2 bases and J by 1 base, with 8 bases between them. The length of the CDR3 is 14 residues. From germline, CDR1 is MNHNY and CDR2 SVGAGI (reference sequence). CDR3 sequence: CASSYGRANTEAFF. The CDR3 DNA follows: TGTGCCAGCAGTTACGGGAGGGCGAACACTGAAGCTTTCTTT.

This clone was detected a few times. V and J are TRBV5-1 and TRBJ2-3; no definite D call. The V end was cut by 0 bases, the J end by 0 bases, with 14 bases between. The CDR3 is 17 amino acids. Germline lookup yields CDR1 SGHRS and CDR2 YFSETQ. This chain's CDR3 is CASSLGAGFLSTDTQYF. CDR3 coding DNA: TGCGCCAGCAGCTTGGGGGCAGGATTTCTTAGCACAGATACGCAGTATTTT.

The J gene is TRBJ2-2, the V gene TRBV2, with TRBD2 matching 8 bases. The CDR3 is made up of 15 amino acids. Germline lookup yields CDR1 SNHLY and CDR2 FYNNEI. With 4 bases clipped from V and 3 bases from J, the junction kept 4 bases outside the gene matches. CDR3 in DNA: TGTGCCAGCAGTGCGGCGGGAGGCTACACCGGGGAGCTGTTTTTT. This sequence encodes CASSAAGGYTGELFF. The variable domain in full, with the rest retrieved from reference TRBV2 and TRBJ2-2, is EPEVTQTPSHQVTQMGQEVILRCVPISNHLYFYWYRQILGQKVEFLVSFYNNEISEKSEIFDDQFSVERPDGSNFTLKIRSTKLEDSAMYFCASSAAGGYTGELFFGEGSRLTVL.

The chain links TRBV18 to TRBJ1-1; D may be TRBD1 (5 bases). This CDR3 is 14 amino acids long. The germline V gene encodes CDR1 KGHSH and CDR2 LQKENI. Trimming cost V 3 bases and J 4 bases, with 12 bases left between them. The CDR3 nucleotides are TGTGCCAGCTCACCCCTGGGGGGAACCACTGAAGCTTTCTTT. It translates to CASSPLGGTTEAFF.

V is TRBV29-1 and J is TRBJ1-1; no firm D call. V lost 3 bases, J lost 0 bases, and 8 bases lay in between. This CDR3 contains 13 residues. The germline V gene has CDR1 SQVTM and CDR2 ANQGSEA. CDR3 DNA sequence: TGCAGCGTTGAGAGGCAGATGAACACTGAAGCTTTCTTT. Translation: CSVERQMNTEAFF.

The V gene is TRBV6-1, the J gene TRBJ1-4; 7 nucleotides align to TRBD1. Germline V lookup: CDR1 MNHNS, CDR2 SASEGT. The CDR3 has 14 residues. The junction had 9 bases not matched to a gene; V was cut back by 6 bases and J by 8 bases. The CDR3 DNA sequence: TGTGCCAGCAGGAGGGGAATCAGGGGGGAAAAACTGTTTTTT. Amino acid sequence: CASRRGIRGEKLFF.